This paragraph covers one T cell receptor (beta chain) sequence. The antigen it binds to is not known. No base quality values were provided; no much bigger clone lies one nucleotide off. The record originates from a study of cytomegalovirus exposure and HLA in healthy donors (dated by TCRdb to 2016 to 2017). In the study overall: An earlier analysis of approximately 640 of the donors reported more than 250 Gb of sequence data and 100 million to 140 million unique TCR beta sequences from about 180 million T cells. In the later analysis, no new phenotypic data were used to find candidate immune exposures; instead, reliance was placed on TCR beta sequences and their occurrence across donors. The study profiled the T cell repertoires of approximately 700 subjects by immunosequencing and related them to cytomegalovirus serostatus. Because of strong linkage in the cohort, roughly five DR-DQ haplotypes were treated as single units for association and clustering. In an earlier analysis of more than 550 of the donors, high-throughput TCR beta sequencing was used to judge whether each TCR beta V gene segment behaved as functional or pseudogenic. The number of typed donors differed by locus: roughly 620-630 for A, B, C, DRB1 and DQB1; approximately 520 for DQA1; roughly 600 for DPA1; and approximately 450 for DPB1. The study aimed to test whether signatures of past pathogen exposure could be identified by cataloging public T cell receptors. Donor age, sex, ethnicity and CMV serostatus were compiled together with the repertoire data. A later analysis re-examined previously published TCR beta repertoires from just over 650 donors and added high-resolution HLA genotyping to investigate patterns of TCR occurrence. About 300 gigabases of sequencing data and 80 million or so unique TCR sequences were included in an early release covering several hundred HLA-typed donors. Among 350 to 400 genotyped donors of the cohort, an average of around 240,000 unique TCR beta nucleotide sequences were sequenced per donor, 15% to 20% of them non-productive. Besides the first cohort of roughly 640 subjects, a separate validation cohort made up of 95 to 150 different subjects was used. The genetic ancestry cluster associated with self-reported Caucasian donors included 81% of the 300 to 450 genotyped donors. Both class I and class II loci were covered by HLA typing, at four-digit resolution. To predict cytomegalovirus infection status, the study combined high-throughput TCR immunosequencing, statistical association of individual TCRs with disease status, and machine learning. In a later genetic analysis, genome-wide SNP genotypes for about 55% of the 666 donors were used, and that subset was treated as a discovery cohort. All discovery cohort repertoires had been generated using a single sequencing platform. Results and caveats for the whole study, not just this receptor: A few of the identified cytomegalovirus-associated TCR beta chains were confirmed in vitro to be specific for cytomegalovirus antigens. In an earlier analysis of about 540 of the donors, most TCR beta V segments were observed in productive rearrangements about 87% or about 30% of the time, broadly matching IMGT annotations. In both the original and validation cohorts, the classifier was reported to diagnose cytomegalovirus status with high specificity and sensitivity. V-gene and J-gene trimming of TCR beta chains was associated with a missense DCLRE1C variant in a later genetic analysis, and the association was replicated in an independent cohort. Several of the top co-occurrence clusters appeared to be linked to parvovirus B19, influenza, CMV and Epstein-Barr virus, according to a later analysis. When HLA alleles, especially DR and DQ, strongly co-occurred, TCR associations were difficult to assign to individual alleles. Most TCR sequences were observed very rarely across donors, whereas some public TCRs were present in many individuals. For the cohort, immune exposure information was limited to CMV serostatus. In a later analysis, HLA-associated TCR beta chains were found to be more clonally expanded and to have lower generation probabilities than equally common non-associated chains. In a later analysis, TCR association rates were found to vary across HLA loci, with the most associated TCRs seen for DRB1 alleles and the fewest for HLA-C alleles. Most CMV-associated TCR beta chains appeared to be HLA-restricted in a later analysis, and the HLA associations seemed to be driven largely by CMV exposure. According to a later genetic analysis, donors in an Asian-associated ancestry cluster had fewer N-insertions in productive TCRs than the approximately 670-donor mean. A further reported finding was that TCR beta sequences accurately predicted the HLA-A and HLA-B alleles for most subjects in the first cohort. In a later analysis, some 17,000 TCR beta sequences were associated with specific HLA alleles at a false discovery rate of 0.05. A cluster of highly shared sequence variants was judged likely to be a technical artifact of the sequencing pipeline. Because HLA typing was unavailable for some donors at each locus, only the typed subset was used in association tests. The cohort was sequenced for TCR beta chains only, and without alpha or paired-chain data the features that could be detected were limited. Correlated functional status among segregating V segments might be attributable to linkage disequilibrium, but an unknown experimental factor could not be ruled out. About 15 rarely observed V segments, including chromosome 9 orphons, were excluded from the earlier analysis of several hundred of the donors because counts were too low. It was suggested by the authors that the approach could potentially be generalized to other disease states and immunological phenotypes. In the study, some 160 TCR beta chains were listed as associated with cytomegalovirus. Roughly uniform sequencing depth across donors was assumed in presence/absence analyses, although this assumption may not hold. Some IMGT-functional V segments, including TRBV6-2 and TRBV6-3, could not be distinguished by the 87-base-pair reads and were therefore excluded.

Receptor amplification or capture employed the immunoSEQ multiplex PCR assay. For the multiplex PCR, a mixture combining 60 forward primers for TCR Vbeta segments and 13 reverse primers for TCR Jbeta segments was used. The CDR3 region of rearranged TCR beta genes was amplified from genomic DNA by a multiplex PCR assay. The Illumina HiSeq System was used to sequence the amplified TCR beta libraries as 87-base-pair reads. From the authors' description of their analysis: Across the 700 or so repertoires, a later analysis counted some 81 million unique TCR beta chains, approximately 12 million of which were shared by at least two donors. A nearest-neighbor algorithm error-corrected the raw reads and collapsed the reads into unique sequences, merging closely related sequences to remove PCR and sequencing errors. Alignment of CDR3 sequences to IMGT reference sequences was used to assign V, D and J gene segments. For a sequence to be retained, a match of at least six nucleotides was required to both a V gene segment and a J gene segment. Rearrangements were called productive when the CDR3 lacked stop codons and stayed in frame with V and J; all others were non-productive. CDR3 was defined according to IMGT convention as the region running from the second conserved V-encoded cysteine to the conserved J-encoded phenylalanine. The earlier analysis of fewer than 750 of the donors excluded sequences that lacked an unambiguous match to a single V gene segment. In an earlier analysis of approximately 560 of the donors, a V segment was called functional when productive rearrangements were above 56.7%, and segregating when the standard deviation between donors exceeded 5%. A statistical classification framework was developed to diagnose cytomegalovirus status using the catalog of TCR beta chain sequences. V and J gene assignment, in a later analysis, came from comparing TCR nucleotide sequences with IMGT/GENE-DB human TR gene sequences. The TCRdist pipeline was used in a later analysis to assign CDR3 sequences and most-parsimonious VDJ recombination scenarios. In a later analysis, each TCR beta chain was defined by its CDR3 amino acid sequence together with its V-gene family, and reads lacking a unique V-gene family were excluded. In a later analysis, fewer than 600 highly shared, low-generation-probability nucleotide sequences were removed to address suspected cross-contamination and a sequencing artifact. In a later analysis, a clonal expansion index was calculated for each public chain from normalized within-repertoire ranks of inferred template counts. In a later analysis, generation probabilities were computed with a VDJ recombination model fitted to out-of-frame rearrangements, and the resulting probabilities were checked against IGoR. A later analysis scored TCR-TCR, TCR-HLA and TCR-CMV co-occurrence with hypergeometric tests, applying a repertoire-size bias correction to TCR pairs. In a later analysis, false discovery rates were estimated by permuting HLA or CMV assignments 20 times. A later analysis grouped co-occurring TCRs with DBSCAN, adding TCRdist sequence similarity when clustering within HLA-allele-positive subsets. For co-occurrence clustering, repertoires with fewer than 30,000 or more than 120,000 public chains were excluded, along with 4 to 6 repertoires with anomalous nucleotide sharing. TCRdb took this table from immuneACCESS and kept in-frame rearrangements with V and J called. Such tables lack part of the clones; where checked against another copy, unresolved V genes explain under half of the gap, and the rest is unexplained. For V, J and clone size, that table is used; D and trimming come from the DNA. The sample table records 170,000 or so clones; over 70% of these occur just once. The top ten hold around 7.3% of the sample.

The cohort was made up of approximately 700 healthy bone marrow donors. At the time of sampling, every cohort member was nominally healthy, though immune exposures that went unrecorded were likely present. The donor tested CMV seropositive and was one of the 289 seropositive cohort members. Each donor provided a peripheral blood sample, and peripheral blood mononuclear cells were used for TCR beta sequencing. Genomic DNA was extracted from the blood cell samples with the Qiagen DNeasy Blood Extraction Kit. Spanning cysteine to phenylalanine, the CDR3 consists of 15 amino acids. Only the CDR3 DNA is retained, 45 bases long and in frame from the first base. Trimming removed 5 bases from V and 0 bases from J; the gene matches leave 6 bases unexplained. CDR1 and CDR2 are read off the germline V gene (reference sequence) as SEHNR and FQNEAQ.

Recombination linked TRBV7-9 to TRBJ2-7, and 8 junction bases match TRBD2. The sequence derives from a man aged 30 to 45 in good health and CMV-seropositive. The sample was PBMCs. CDR3 region: CASSDSGEPSYEQYF. The nucleotide sequence is TGTGCCAGCAGCGATAGCGGGGAGCCCTCCTACGAGCAGTACTTC. Here the CDR3 is joined to the reference TRBV7-9 and TRBJ2-7 genes, and the full variable domain is: DTGVSQNPRHKITKRGQNVTFRCDPISEHNRLYWYRQTLGQGPEFLTYFQNEAQLEKSRLLSDRFSAERPKGSFSTLEIQRTEQGDSAMYLCASSDSGEPSYEQYFGPGTRLTVT.